The 2 T cell receptor beta chains listed next were all sequenced from one sample in a study of T cell responses to AZD1222 COVID-19 vaccine. TCRdb's copy holds only in-frame clones and misses some; the assay was immunoSEQ multiplex PCR. The table shows 200,000 to 250,000 clones, with roughly 94% occurring only once. Sequenced material: peripheral blood, taken 28 days after the second dose of the MenACWY control vaccine. All receptors derive from an adult who received the MenACWY meningococcal vaccine as a control.

The chain employs TRBV2 and TRBJ2-5; TRBD2 matches 8 bases. Germline loops: CDR1 SNHLY, CDR2 FYNNEI. This CDR3 comprises 14 residues. The junction had 6 bases not matched to a gene; V was cut back by 7 bases and J by 2 bases. The CDR3 DNA sequence: TGTGCCAGCAAGGGGACTAGGGTTCAAGAGACCCAGTACTTC. Protein product: CASKGTRVQETQYF.

V gene TRBV7-9 combines with J gene TRBJ1-1; the D is unclear. V shed 3 bases and J shed 1 base, with 9 bases lying between them. CDR3 length: 14 residues. In germline, CDR1 is SEHNR, CDR2 FQNEAQ (reference sequence). CDR3 protein: CASSFTDGNTEAFF. The CDR3 DNA sequence: TGTGCCAGCAGCTTCACGGACGGGAACACTGAAGCTTTCTTT. The whole variable domain, filled in from reference TRBV7-9 and TRBJ1-1, reads DTGVSQNPRHKITKRGQNVTFRCDPISEHNRLYWYRQTLGQGPEFLTYFQNEAQLEKSRLLSDRFSAERPKGSFSTLEIQRTEQGDSAMYLCASSFTDGNTEAFFGQGTRLTVV.